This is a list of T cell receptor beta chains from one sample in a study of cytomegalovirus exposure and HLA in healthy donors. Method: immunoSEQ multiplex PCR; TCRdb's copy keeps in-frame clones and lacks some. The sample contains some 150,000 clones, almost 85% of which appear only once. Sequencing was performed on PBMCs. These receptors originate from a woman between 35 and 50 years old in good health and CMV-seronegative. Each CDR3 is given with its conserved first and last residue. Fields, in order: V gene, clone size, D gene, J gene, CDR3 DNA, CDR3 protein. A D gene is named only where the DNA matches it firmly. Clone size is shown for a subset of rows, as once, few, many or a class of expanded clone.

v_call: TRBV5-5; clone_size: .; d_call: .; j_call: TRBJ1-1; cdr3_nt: TGTGCCAGCAGCGTACCGGGGGTCTTTACTGAAGCTTTCTTT; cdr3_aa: CASSVPGVFTEAFF
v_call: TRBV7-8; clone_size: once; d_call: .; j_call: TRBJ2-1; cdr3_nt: TGTGCCAGCAGCATGCTTTTTCCGGGACTCAATGAGCAGTTCTTC; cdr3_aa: CASSMLFPGLNEQFF
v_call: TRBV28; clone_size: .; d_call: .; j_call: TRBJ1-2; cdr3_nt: TGTGCCAGCATCCCCGGTGGCGGGCTACTCTATGGCTACACCTTC; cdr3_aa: CASIPGGGLLYGYTF
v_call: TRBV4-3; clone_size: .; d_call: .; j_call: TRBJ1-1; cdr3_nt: TGCGCCAGCAGCCAAGTTGAGGGATTGGGGGCTTTCTTT; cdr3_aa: CASSQVEGLGAFF
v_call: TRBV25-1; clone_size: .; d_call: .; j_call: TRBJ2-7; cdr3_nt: TGTGCCAGCAGTTTACGAACAGGCTACGAGCAGTACTTC; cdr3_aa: CASSLRTGYEQYF
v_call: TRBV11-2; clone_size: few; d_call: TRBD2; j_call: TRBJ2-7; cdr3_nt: TGTGCCAGCAGCCCCGCGGGAGGGGACCACGAGCAGTACTTC; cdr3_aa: CASSPAGGDHEQYF
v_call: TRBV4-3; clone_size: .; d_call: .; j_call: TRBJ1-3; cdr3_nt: TGCGCCAGCAGCCAAGATCTCGGACAGCGCCTTGTTTTCGGAAACACCATATATTTT; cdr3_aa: CASSQDLGQRLVFGNTIYF
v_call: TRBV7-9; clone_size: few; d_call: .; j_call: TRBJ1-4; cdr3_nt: TGTGCCAGCAGCTTAGAATGGCAGAATAATGAAAAACTGTTTTTT; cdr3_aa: CASSLEWQNNEKLFF
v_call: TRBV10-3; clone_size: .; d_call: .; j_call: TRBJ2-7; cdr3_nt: TGTGCCATCAGTGAACAGGGAACCTACGAGCAGTACTTC; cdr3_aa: CAISEQGTYEQYF
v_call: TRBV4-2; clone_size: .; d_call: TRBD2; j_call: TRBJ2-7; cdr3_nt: TGTGCCAGCAGCCAAGACCAGTCTAGCGGAACCTACGAGCAGTACTTC; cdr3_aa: CASSQDQSSGTYEQYF
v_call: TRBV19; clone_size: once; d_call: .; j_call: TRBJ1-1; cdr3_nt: TGTGCCAGTAGCAACCAGGGAAATGAAGCTTTCTTT; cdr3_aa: CASSNQGNEAFF
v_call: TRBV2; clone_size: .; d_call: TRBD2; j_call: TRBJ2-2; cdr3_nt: TGTGCCAGCAGCCTTAGCGGGGGGAACACCGGGGAGCTGTTTTTT; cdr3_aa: CASSLSGGNTGELFF
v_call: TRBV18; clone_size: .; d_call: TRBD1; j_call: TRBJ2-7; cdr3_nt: TGTGCCAGCTCAGCGGACAGGGCGGTGGGGGAGCAGTACTTC; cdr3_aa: CASSADRAVGEQYF
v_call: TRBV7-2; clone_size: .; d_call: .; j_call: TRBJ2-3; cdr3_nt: TGTGCCAGCAGCTGGGGAGGAGTAGATACGCAGTATTTT; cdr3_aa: CASSWGGVDTQYF
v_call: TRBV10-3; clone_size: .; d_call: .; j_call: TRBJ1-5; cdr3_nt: TGTGCCATCAGTGGAGGGGAGGGGCGCGGCAATCAGCCCCAGCATTTT; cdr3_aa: CAISGGEGRGNQPQHF
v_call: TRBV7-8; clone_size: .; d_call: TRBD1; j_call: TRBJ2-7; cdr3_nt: TGTGCCAGCAGCCCTGTCAGAGGGGGCCACTACGAGCAGTACTTC; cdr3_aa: CASSPVRGGHYEQYF
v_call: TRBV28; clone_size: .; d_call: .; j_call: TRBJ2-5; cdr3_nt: TGTGCCAGCAGCTTTCCGCTAGGCTCAGAGACCCAGTACTTC; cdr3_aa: CASSFPLGSETQYF
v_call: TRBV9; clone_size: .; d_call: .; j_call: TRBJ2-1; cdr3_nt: TGTGCCAGCAGCGTAGCTGGGGGGGAGGGGGACAATGAGCAGTTCTTC; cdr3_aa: CASSVAGGEGDNEQFF
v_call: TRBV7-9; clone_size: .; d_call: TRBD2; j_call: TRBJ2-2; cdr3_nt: TGTGCCAGCAGCTTGTCGGGGGGCACCGGGGAGCTGTTTTTT; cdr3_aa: CASSLSGGTGELFF
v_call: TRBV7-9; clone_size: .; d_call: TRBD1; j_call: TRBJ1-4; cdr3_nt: TGTGCCAGCAGCGGACAGGGGGTGTTGGGGAAACTGTTTTTT; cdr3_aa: CASSGQGVLGKLFF
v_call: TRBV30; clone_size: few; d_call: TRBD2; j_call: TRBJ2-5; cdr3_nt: TGTGCCTGGAGTGTGAGAGGCGGGAGGGAGACCCAGTACTTC; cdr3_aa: CAWSVRGGRETQYF
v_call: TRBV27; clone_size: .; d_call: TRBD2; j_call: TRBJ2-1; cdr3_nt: TGTGCCAGCAGTCCCATCCTTAAGCTGACTAGCGGGATTCGGGCAAGCTCCTACAATGAGCAGTTCTTC; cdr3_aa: CASSPILKLTSGIRASSYNEQFF
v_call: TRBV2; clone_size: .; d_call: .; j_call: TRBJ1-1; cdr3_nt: TGTGCCAGTTTCTGGGGGGGTCCCCGCCGCATGAACACTGAAGCTTTCTTT; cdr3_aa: CASFWGGPRRMNTEAFF
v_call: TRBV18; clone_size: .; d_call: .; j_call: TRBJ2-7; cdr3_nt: TGTGCCAGCTCCCCGCTAGGGGATAGCTCCTACGAGCAGTACTTC; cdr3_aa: CASSPLGDSSYEQYF
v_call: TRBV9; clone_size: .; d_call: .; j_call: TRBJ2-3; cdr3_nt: TGTGCCAGCAGCGTAGCCCCTAGCACAGATACGCAGTATTTT; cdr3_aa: CASSVAPSTDTQYF
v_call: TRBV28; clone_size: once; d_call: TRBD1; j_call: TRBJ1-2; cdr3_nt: TGTGCCAGCAGGGACAGGGTCACTTATGGCTACACCTTC; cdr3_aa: CASRDRVTYGYTF
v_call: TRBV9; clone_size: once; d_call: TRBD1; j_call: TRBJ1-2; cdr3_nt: TGTGCCAGCAGCGTATTCCCCCCGGGACAGAGGAATAACTATGGCTACACCTTC; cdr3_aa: CASSVFPPGQRNNYGYTF
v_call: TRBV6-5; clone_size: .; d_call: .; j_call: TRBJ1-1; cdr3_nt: TGTGCCAGCAGTTTCGGGGCTGAAGCTTTCTTT; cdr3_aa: CASSFGAEAFF
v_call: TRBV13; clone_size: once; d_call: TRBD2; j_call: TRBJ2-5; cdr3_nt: TGTGCCAGCAGCTTAGTGTCTAGCGGGAGGAGCCCAGAGACCCAGTACTTC; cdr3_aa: CASSLVSSGRSPETQYF
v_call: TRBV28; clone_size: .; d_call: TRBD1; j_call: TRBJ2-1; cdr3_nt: TGTGCCAGCAGTTTTGGGACAGGGTCCAAAAATGAGCAGTTCTTC; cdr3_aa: CASSFGTGSKNEQFF
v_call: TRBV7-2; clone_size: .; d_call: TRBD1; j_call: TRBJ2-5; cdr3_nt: TGTGCCAGCAGCCCCAACCGACAGGGCCAAGAGACCCAGTACTTC; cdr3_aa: CASSPNRQGQETQYF
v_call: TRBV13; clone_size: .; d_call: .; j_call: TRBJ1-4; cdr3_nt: TGTGCCAGCAGCTTAGAGGGGTCCCTCAATGAAAAACTGTTTTTT; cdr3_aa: CASSLEGSLNEKLFF
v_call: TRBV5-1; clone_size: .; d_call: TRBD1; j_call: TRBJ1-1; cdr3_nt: TGCGCCAGCAGCCTCTCCGTTCAGGGGGATTGGAGGGGCACTGAAGCTTTCTTT; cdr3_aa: CASSLSVQGDWRGTEAFF
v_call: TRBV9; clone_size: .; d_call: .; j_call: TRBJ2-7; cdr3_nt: TGTGCCAGCAGCGCTACAGGGAACTACGAGCAGTACTTC; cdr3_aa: CASSATGNYEQYF
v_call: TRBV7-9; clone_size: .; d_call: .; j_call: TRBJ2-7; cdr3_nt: TGTGCCAGCAGCATAGCTTCCGGGAGTAGGTACGAGCAGTACTTC; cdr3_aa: CASSIASGSRYEQYF
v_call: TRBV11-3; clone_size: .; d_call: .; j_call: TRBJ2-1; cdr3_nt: TGTGCCAGCAGCTTTGGGGGCAGCGGCGATAACAATGAGCAGTTCTTC; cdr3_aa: CASSFGGSGDNNEQFF
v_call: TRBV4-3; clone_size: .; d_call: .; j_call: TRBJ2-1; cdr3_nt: TGCGCCAGCAGCCAGCAGGGCGGACTACAATACAATGAGCAGTTCTTC; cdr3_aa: CASSQQGGLQYNEQFF
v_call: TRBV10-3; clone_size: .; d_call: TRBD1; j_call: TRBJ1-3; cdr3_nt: TGTGCCATCTCACCCGGGACAGGCTCTGGAAACACCATATATTTT; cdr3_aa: CAISPGTGSGNTIYF
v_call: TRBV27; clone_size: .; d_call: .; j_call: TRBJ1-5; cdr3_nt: TGTGCCAGCAGTTTACAGGATCAGCCCCAGCATTTT; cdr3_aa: CASSLQDQPQHF
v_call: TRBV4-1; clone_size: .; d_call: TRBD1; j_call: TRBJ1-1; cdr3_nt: TGCGCCAGCAGCCAAGAAAGACAGGGTAGAGCTTTCTTT; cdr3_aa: CASSQERQGRAFF
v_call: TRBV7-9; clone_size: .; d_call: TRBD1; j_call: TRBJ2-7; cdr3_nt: TGTGCCAGTTTGGCTCGACAGGGGGCTAGGAACGAGCAGTACTTC; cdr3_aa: CASLARQGARNEQYF
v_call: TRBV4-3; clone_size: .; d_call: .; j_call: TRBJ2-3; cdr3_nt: TGCGCCAGCAGCCAGTCGCTAGCGACAGATACGCAGTATTTT; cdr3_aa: CASSQSLATDTQYF
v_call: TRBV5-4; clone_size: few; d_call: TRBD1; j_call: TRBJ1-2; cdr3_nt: TGTGCCAGCAAGTTGGACAGGGGGAATAACTATGGCTACACCTTC; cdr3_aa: CASKLDRGNNYGYTF
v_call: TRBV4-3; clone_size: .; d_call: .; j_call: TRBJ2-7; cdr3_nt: TGCGCCAGCAGCCAAGCTCGGGGGAGATACGAGCAGTACTTC; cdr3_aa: CASSQARGRYEQYF
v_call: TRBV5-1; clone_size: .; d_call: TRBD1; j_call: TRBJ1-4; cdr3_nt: TGCGCCAGCAGCATACAGGGGACTGGCGTAACTAATGAAAAACTGTTTTTT; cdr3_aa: CASSIQGTGVTNEKLFF
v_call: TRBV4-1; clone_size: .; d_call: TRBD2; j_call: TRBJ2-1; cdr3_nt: TGCGCCAGCAGCCCCAAGGGGAGCCTAGCGGGAGCTTTGTTCTACAATGAGCAGTTCTTC; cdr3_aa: CASSPKGSLAGALFYNEQFF
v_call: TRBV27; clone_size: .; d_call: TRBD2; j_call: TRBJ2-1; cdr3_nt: TGTGCCAGCAGCCGCCTCGGACTAGCGGGAGATACTTACAATGAGCAGTTCTTC; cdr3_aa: CASSRLGLAGDTYNEQFF
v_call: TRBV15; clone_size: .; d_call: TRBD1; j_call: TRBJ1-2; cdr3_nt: TGTGCCACCAGCACCCGGGACAGTTATTTCTATGGCTACACCTTC; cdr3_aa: CATSTRDSYFYGYTF
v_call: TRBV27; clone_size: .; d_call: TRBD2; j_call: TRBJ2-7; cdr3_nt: TGTGCCAGCAGTTTATCACTAGCGGGAATCTACGAGCAGTACTTC; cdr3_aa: CASSLSLAGIYEQYF
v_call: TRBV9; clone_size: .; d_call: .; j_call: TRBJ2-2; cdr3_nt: TGTGCCAGCAGCGTAACCCTGGAGGGCCCAAACACCGGGGAGCTGTTTTTT; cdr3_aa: CASSVTLEGPNTGELFF
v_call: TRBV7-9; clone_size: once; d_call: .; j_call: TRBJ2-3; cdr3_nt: TGTGCCAGCAGCTTAGTTTTTTCGGCGGAATTTACAGATACGCAGTATTTT; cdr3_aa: CASSLVFSAEFTDTQYF
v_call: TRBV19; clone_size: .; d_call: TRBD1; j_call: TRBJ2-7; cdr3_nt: TGTGCCAGTAGTAGGGACAGGGGTTTTGACGAGCAGTACTTC; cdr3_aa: CASSRDRGFDEQYF
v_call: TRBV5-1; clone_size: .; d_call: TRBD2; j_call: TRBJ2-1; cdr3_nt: TGCGCCAGCAGCTTGACTAGCGGGAGTTGGAATGAGCAGTTCTTC; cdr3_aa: CASSLTSGSWNEQFF
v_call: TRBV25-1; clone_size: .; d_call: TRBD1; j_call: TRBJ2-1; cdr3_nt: TGTGCCAGCAGTGCTTTAACAGGGGTGCGGGATGAGCAGTTCTTC; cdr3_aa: CASSALTGVRDEQFF
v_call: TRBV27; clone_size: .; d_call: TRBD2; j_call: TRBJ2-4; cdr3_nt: TGTGCCAGCAGACTCCGCGACTCGGGACTAGACAAAAACATTCAGTACTTC; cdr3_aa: CASRLRDSGLDKNIQYF
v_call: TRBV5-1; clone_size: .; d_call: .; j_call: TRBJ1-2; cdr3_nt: TGCGCCAGCAGCTTGGGGGAGGTCTATGGCTACACCTTC; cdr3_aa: CASSLGEVYGYTF
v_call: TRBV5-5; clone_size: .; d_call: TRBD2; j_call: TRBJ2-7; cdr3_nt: TGTGCCAGCAGCCAAATGGGGACACTAGCGGGCCCCTACGAGCAGTACTTC; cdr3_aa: CASSQMGTLAGPYEQYF